The 26 T cell receptor beta chains below all came from one sample that was sequenced in a study of blood T cell repertoires in COVID-19. Profiling relied on immunoSEQ multiplex PCR, and the TCRdb table lists in-frame clones only, not all of them. The sample lists roughly 77,000 clones, around four fifths seen once, with about 10% in the top ten. The material sequenced was peripheral blood. These TCRs come from a human donor in a cohort sampled during active COVID-19.

The chain links TRBV20-1 to TRBJ2-1; D gene unclear. The germline gives CDR1 DFQATT, CDR2 SNEGSKA (reference sequence). Trimming shortened V by 6 bases and J by 4 bases, and 7 bases separated the two germline ends. The CDR3 runs 11 residues. CDR3 DNA: TGCAGTGCCCTAAATTACAATGAGCAGTTCTTC. Encoded protein: CSALNYNEQFF.

DNA of the CDR3: TGCGCCAGCAGCTTGGATCCTTCTTCCTACGAGCAGTACTTC. It is translated as CASSLDPSSYEQYF. The chain employs TRBV5-1 and TRBJ2-7; D not certain. The length of the CDR3 is 14 residues. V lost 0 bases to trimming and J lost 1 base, with 8 bases between them. Germline CDR1 reads SGHRS; CDR2 reads YFSETQ.

The chain employs TRBV19 and TRBJ1-1; the D gene is possibly TRBD1 (5 bases). The germline V gene has CDR1 LNHDA and CDR2 SQIVND (reference sequence). This CDR3 contains 15 residues. Trimming removed 6 bases from V and 1 base from J, with 15 bases in between. The chain's CDR3 is CASSHSGRANTEAFF. The CDR3 bases are TGTGCCAGTAGCCATAGCGGCAGGGCGAACACTGAAGCTTTCTTT.

This chain links TRBV6-5 with TRBJ2-5, with unresolved D. Trimming took 7 bases from V and 2 from J, leaving 14 bases between them. The CDR3 consists of 14 residues. The germline CDR1 and CDR2 sequences are MNHEY and SVGAGI. The CDR3 coding sequence is TGTGCCAGCAAGATGGTTGGAGTTCAAGAGACCCAGTACTTC. It encodes CASKMVGVQETQYF.

The chain joins TRBV3-1 (or the pseudogene TRBV3-2) to TRBJ2-7, with D maybe TRBD2 (6 bases). The germline V gene has CDR1 LGHDT and CDR2 YNNKEL (reference sequence). The CDR3 has 13 residues. V was clipped by 4 bases and J by 4 bases, with 11 bases between them. CDR3 bases: TGTGCCAGCAGCCCTGGGACTCTTTACGAGCAGTACTTC. Protein sequence: CASSPGTLYEQYF.

As DNA, the CDR3 is TGTGCCAGCAGTGAAGAACCAGGGCGCGGCGGCTACACCTTC. Its protein product is CASSEEPGRGGYTF. The chain carries TRBV6-1 and TRBJ1-2, with D possibly TRBD1 on 5 matching bases. The V end was cut by 1 base, the J end by 8 bases, with 14 bases between. Germline V gene lookup returns CDR1 MNHNS and CDR2 SASEGT. CDR3 size: 14 residues.

This clone was detected only a few times. The chain combines TRBV6-5 with TRBJ1-1, with D perhaps matching TRBD1 (6 bases). The CDR3 has 13 amino acids. Germline loops: CDR1 MNHEY, CDR2 SVGAGI. The chain's CDR3 is CRNRESMNTEAFF. The CDR3 DNA sequence: TGTCGGAACAGGGAGAGCATGAACACTGAAGCTTTCTTT.

The chain has TRBV11-3 and TRBJ2-1; the match to TRBD2 covers 11 bases. Germline CDR1 SGHNT, CDR2 YENEEA. V trimming: 0 bases; J trimming: 4 bases; junction bases outside the gene matches: 5. The CDR3 is made up of 17 amino acids. CDR3 region: CASSLDQLAGAYNEQFF. The DNA for the CDR3 is TGTGCCAGCAGCTTAGATCAACTAGCGGGGGCTTACAATGAGCAGTTCTTC.

The rearrangement joins TRBV6-6 to TRBJ1-2; no reliable D call. CDR3 length: 13 residues. The germline CDR1 and CDR2 sequences are MNHNY and SVGAGI (reference sequence). The V and J ends lost 4 bases and 10 bases respectively, with 16 bases between them. The CDR3 loop reads CASSSQESRAYTF. CDR3 nucleotide sequence: TGTGCCAGCAGTTCGCAGGAATCAAGAGCCTACACCTTC.

The J gene is TRBJ2-7, the V gene TRBV4-1, with 7 bases aligning to TRBD1. Germline-derived CDR1 and CDR2 are MGHRA and YSYEKL. The CDR3 contains 15 residues. V lost 4 bases and J lost 2; bases outside the gene matches: 8. CDR3 DNA sequence: TGCGCCAGCAGCCCCAGGACAGGACAGGCCTACGAGCAGTACTTC. It specifies CASSPRTGQAYEQYF.

This clone was observed a few times. This chain links TRBV3-1 (or the pseudogene TRBV3-2) with TRBJ1-4; D is undetermined. There are 12 residues in the CDR3. Per germline, CDR1 LGHDT and CDR2 YNNKEL (reference sequence). Trimming removed 2 bases from V and 7 bases from J, with 5 bases in between. Here the CDR3 reads CASSQSAEKLFF. CDR3 DNA sequence: TGTGCCAGCAGCCAAAGCGCTGAAAAACTGTTTTTT.

J is TRBJ1-5 and V is TRBV5-1; a possible D gene is TRBD1 (5 bases). Germline CDR1 SGHRS, CDR2 YFSETQ. The CDR3 contains 16 residues. The V gene lost 0 bases and the J gene lost 2 bases, with 12 bases spanning the gap. CDR3: CASSLEAGPRNQPQHF. Here the CDR3 DNA reads TGCGCCAGCAGCTTGGAAGCGGGGCCACGCAATCAGCCCCAGCATTTT. Full variable domain (rest looked up from reference TRBV5-1 and TRBJ1-5): KAGVTQTPRYLIKTRGQQVTLSCSPISGHRSVSWYQQTPGQGLQFLFEYFSETQRNKGNFPGRFSGRQFSNSRSEMNVSTLELGDSALYLCASSLEAGPRNQPQHFGDGTRLSIL.

V is TRBV5-1 and J is TRBJ2-1; 7 bases match TRBD2. This CDR3 comprises 15 residues. Germline lookup yields CDR1 SGHRS and CDR2 YFSETQ. V shed 0 bases and J 7 bases; nucleotides not matched to a gene: 7. This CDR3 reads CASSLVPGGQNEQFF. The CDR3 region has the DNA TGCGCCAGCAGCTTGGTTCCGGGGGGTCAGAATGAGCAGTTCTTC.

The CDR3 DNA reads as TGTGCCAGCAACCTCCTAGGGGTCGGCGAGCAGTACTTC. This translates into CASNLLGVGEQYF. The chain is built from TRBV7-9 and TRBJ2-7; a possible D gene is TRBD1 (5 bases). Germline CDR1 SEHNR, CDR2 FQNEAQ (reference sequence). The CDR3 spans 13 residues. V was clipped by 7 bases and J by 6 bases, with 16 bases between them. Full variable domain (outside the CDR3, taken from reference TRBV7-9 and TRBJ2-7): DTGVSQNPRHKITKRGQNVTFRCDPISEHNRLYWYRQTLGQGPEFLTYFQNEAQLEKSRLLSDRFSAERPKGSFSTLEIQRTEQGDSAMYLCASNLLGVGEQYFGPGTRLTVT.

CDR3 sequence (DNA): TGTGCCAGTAGTATAGGGGCTACAGGGGGATTCCGACAAGAGACCCAGTACTTC. Amino acids: CASSIGATGGFRQETQYF. V is TRBV19 and J is TRBJ2-5, with TRBD1 matching over 8 bases. The V gene's germline CDR1 is LNHDA and CDR2 SQIVND (reference sequence). J was trimmed by 2 bases and V by 1 base; bases with no gene match: 12. This CDR3 comprises 18 residues.

The V call is TRBV2, the J call TRBJ2-7, with 8 bases matching TRBD2. Germline CDR1 SNHLY, CDR2 FYNNEI. With 5 bases clipped from V and 0 bases from J, the junction kept 6 bases outside the gene matches. The CDR3 sequence is 15 residues long. Here the CDR3 reads CASSLEAGASYEQYF. As DNA, the CDR3 is TGTGCCAGCAGTTTGGAAGCGGGGGCCTCCTACGAGCAGTACTTC. Full variable domain (rest looked up from reference TRBV2 and TRBJ2-7): EPEVTQTPSHQVTQMGQEVILRCVPISNHLYFYWYRQILGQKVEFLVSFYNNEISEKSEIFDDQFSVERPDGSNFTLKIRSTKLEDSAMYFCASSLEAGASYEQYFGPGTRLTVT.

V is TRBV7-9 and J is TRBJ1-4, with TRBD1 matching over 11 bases. Germline CDR1 SEHNR, CDR2 FQNEAQ (reference sequence). J was trimmed by 7 bases and V by 6 bases; bases with no gene match: 4. The CDR3 totals 14 residues. The CDR3 coding sequence is TGTGCCAGCAGTGGACAGGGGGCAGGTGAAAAACTGTTTTTT. Amino acids: CASSGQGAGEKLFF.

This chain connects TRBV28 to TRBJ2-7, with D maybe TRBD2 (5 bases). The CDR3 runs 17 residues. Germline assignment: CDR1 MDHEN and CDR2 SYDVKM. The V end lost 10 bases, the J end lost 5 bases, and 30 bases lay between the germline ends. This CDR3 is CANQPGWRQPRWHEQYF. The CDR3 coding sequence is TGTGCCAACCAACCAGGCTGGAGGCAGCCCCGCTGGCACGAGCAGTACTTC.

The chain couples TRBV5-6 to TRBJ1-1, with TRBD1 as a possible D gene (6 bases). Trimming stripped 2 bases from V and 3 bases from J, with 14 bases between. The V gene's germline CDR1 is SGHDT and CDR2 YYEEEE. There are 15 residues in the CDR3. Written as DNA, the CDR3 is TGTGCCAGCAGCTTCGTCCGGGACACTTACACTGAAGCTTTCTTT. Residues: CASSFVRDTYTEAFF. The variable domain in full, completed from reference TRBV5-6 and TRBJ1-1, reads DAGVTQSPTHLIKTRGQQVTLRCSPKSGHDTVSWYQQALGQGPQFIFQYYEEEERQRGNFPDRFSGHQFPNYSSELNVNALLLGDSALYLCASSFVRDTYTEAFFGQGTRLTVV.

The chain couples TRBV19 to TRBJ2-3, with a weak D call TRBD1 (5 bases). The germline CDR1 and CDR2 sequences are LNHDA and SQIVND (reference sequence). V was pared by 5 bases and J by 6 bases, with 21 bases between. This CDR3 is 16 amino acids long. The CDR3 loop is CASSSLTEAFLDTQYF. DNA for the CDR3: TGTGCCAGTAGTTCCCTGACAGAAGCCTTTTTGGATACGCAGTATTTT.

J is TRBJ1-1 and V is TRBV5-1; D not resolved. Looked up from germline, CDR1 is SGHRS and CDR2 is YFSETQ. Deletions cut 3 bases from V and 7 bases from J, with 13 bases between. This CDR3 region has 13 residues. The CDR3 coding sequence is TGCGCCAGCAGCTCTTCTAGAGGAGATGAAGCTTTCTTT. This translates into CASSSSRGDEAFF.

This clone was picked up a small number of times. V is TRBV9 and J is TRBJ2-5; TRBD2 matches at 10 bases. CDR3 length equals 15 residues. Unmatched junction bases numbered 6, after V lost 0 bases and J lost 7 bases. Germline CDR1 is SGDLS and CDR2 is YYNGEE. The CDR3 region has the DNA TGTGCCAGCAGCGTAGCGACTAGCGGGTGGGGGACCCAGTACTTC. It translates to CASSVATSGWGTQYF. The full variable domain, rest sourced from reference TRBV9 and TRBJ2-5, is DSGVTQTPKHLITATGQRVTLRCSPRSGDLSVYWYQQSLDQGLQFLIQYYNGEERAKGNILERFSAQQFPDLHSELNLSSLELGDSALYFCASSVATSGWGTQYFGPGTRLLVL.

This chain connects TRBV27 to TRBJ1-5; D is perhaps TRBD1 (6 bases). The germline V and J ends were trimmed by 3 bases and 4 bases, with 13 bases remaining between them. In germline, CDR1 is MNHEY, CDR2 SMNVEV (reference sequence). CDR3 size: 15 residues. The CDR3 protein is CASSFAGTRNQPQHF. The DNA for the CDR3 is TGTGCCAGCAGTTTTGCCGGGACACGAAATCAGCCCCAGCATTTT.

This clone was counted a few times. The rearrangement uses TRBV28 and TRBJ2-2; the D is unclear. V dropped 4 bases and J dropped 3 bases, with 12 bases sitting between them. CDR1 is MDHEN, CDR2 SYDVKM, per germline. The CDR3 loop spans 15 amino acids. CDR3 in DNA: TGTGCCAGCAGTTCCCCCCGGGTGTACACCGGGGAGCTGTTTTTT. This gives the protein CASSSPRVYTGELFF.

The V and J genes are TRBV7-6 and TRBJ2-7, with D maybe TRBD2 (7 bases). Germline values: CDR1 SGHVS, CDR2 FNYEAQ. V lost 0 bases and J lost 6, with 15 bases in between. CDR3 length: 15 residues. The CDR3, as DNA: TGTGCCAGCAGCTTAGCGGGGGGGCAAGTGGGCGAGCAGTACTTC. Protein: CASSLAGGQVGEQYF.

This chain uses TRBV24-1 with TRBJ1-5; D gene ambiguous. Trimming took off 2 bases at V and 6 bases at J, with 10 bases between the two ends. Germline CDR1 KGHDR, CDR2 SFDVKD. CDR3 length: 14 amino acids. The CDR3 DNA follows: TGTGCCACCAGTGATTCGGGAGTAAGTCAGCCCCAGCATTTT. Amino acid sequence: CATSDSGVSQPQHF.